This TCR beta chain was found in a study of identical twins. Using its own MiXCR run on the 5' RACE reads, TCRdb lists one record per CDR3 protein. In the table there are under 800,000 distinct CDR3 sequences, 21% of which are singletons. Findings and caveats of the study: Instead of following the same donors, the conclusions were based on cross-sectional statistical analysis.

This CDR3 comprises 13 residues. V was trimmed by 3 bases and J by 4 bases, leaving 9 bases between them. In this sample, this clonotype turned up many times. Its cognate antigen is unknown. These data were likewise used in another study, on T cells expressing NK-cell markers. That source adds: The TCR beta repertoires were obtained from sorted CD3+CD56+NKG2C+, CD3+CD56+NKG2C- and CD3+CD56-NKG2C+ T cells. HCMV serostatus: seven of eight sequenced donors positive, one negative. The leading position in the CD3+CD56-NKG2C+ fraction of several donors also went to these clonotypes.

The origin of this receptor is a woman in her late teens or twenties in good health. Sequenced material: PBMCs. The V gene is TRBV12-3 or TRBV12-4, the J gene TRBJ1-1; D remains ambiguous. For the CDR3, the DNA is TGTGCCAGCAGTTTCGGGGAGGGCACTGAAGCTTTCTTT. This encodes CASSFGEGTEAFF.